The next 14 T cell receptor beta chains were all read from a single sample in a study of blood T cell repertoires in COVID-19. Repertoires were generated with immunoSEQ multiplex PCR, while TCRdb's copy carries only in-frame clones and drops some. The table includes some 70,000 clones, about 88% detected once. Source material: peripheral blood. These receptors all come from a man in his 70s with active or convalescent COVID-19.

The gene calls are TRBV19 and TRBJ2-3; D not resolved. The CDR3 has 15 residues. Looked up from germline, CDR1 is LNHDA and CDR2 is SQIVND (reference sequence). Trimming pared 1 base from V and 0 bases from J, leaving 8 bases between. CDR3 protein: CASSIGGTSTDTQYF. As DNA, the CDR3 is TGTGCCAGTAGTATAGGAGGAACTAGCACAGATACGCAGTATTTT.

This rearrangement joins TRBV2 to TRBJ2-2; D is possibly TRBD2 (6 bases). CDR3 length equals 14 residues. CDR1 is SNHLY and CDR2 is FYNNEI in the germline V gene. The ends were cut back, 11 bases at V and 3 bases at J, with 16 bases in the middle. The CDR3 nucleotides are TGTGCCGGTATATTGACTAGGGACACCGGGGAGCTGTTTTTT. This translates into CAGILTRDTGELFF.

The CDR3 spells CASSMSPGLAVYNEQFF. CDR3 sequence (DNA): TGTGCCAGTAGTATGTCCCCGGGACTAGCGGTCTACAATGAGCAGTTCTTC. The V gene is TRBV19, the J gene TRBJ2-1; 11 bases are shared with TRBD2. The CDR3 covers 17 residues. CDR1 is LNHDA and CDR2 is SQIVND in the germline V gene (reference sequence). The V and J ends lost 3 bases and 3 bases, in that order; junction bases with no gene match: 7.

The rearrangement uses TRBV7-6 and TRBJ2-7; D possibly corresponds to TRBD1 (6 bases). The CDR3 extends over 15 amino acids. V lost 5 bases to trimming and J lost 9 bases, with 23 bases between them. CDR1 and CDR2 (germline): SGHVS, FNYEAQ. CDR3 nucleotide sequence: TGTGCCAGCAGCCCAGTGACAGGTCTAACTAGGATGCAGTACTTC. Protein sequence: CASSPVTGLTRMQYF.

The chain has TRBV6-5 and TRBJ2-3, with 12 bases lining up with TRBD1. The CDR3 sequence is 15 residues long. The J segment lost 4 bases and the V segment lost 6 bases, leaving 5 bases of the junction unmatched. Germline loops: CDR1 MNHEY, CDR2 SVGAGI. CDR3 coding DNA: TGTGCCAGCAGCCGGGACAGGGGGCCGTCAGATACGCAGTATTTT. This codes for CASSRDRGPSDTQYF.

The V and J genes are TRBV5-1 and TRBJ2-5, with 8 bases fitting TRBD1. The CDR3 is 15 residues long. The ends lost 2 bases at V and 4 bases at J; junction bases unmatched: 7. Per germline, CDR1 SGHRS and CDR2 YFSETQ. CDR3 DNA sequence: TGCGCCAGCAGCTTAGGAGGGACAGGCAGAGAGACCCAGTACTTC. Protein sequence: CASSLGGTGRETQYF.

The chain is built from TRBV2 and TRBJ2-5, with TRBD2 matching over 11 bases. Germline trimming cut 6 bases from V and 1 base from J; bases unmatched to any gene: 4. Germline CDR1 SNHLY, CDR2 FYNNEI. The CDR3 runs to 15 residues. The CDR3 spells CASRASGGRQETQYF. The CDR3 DNA reads as TGTGCCAGCAGGGCTAGCGGGGGGCGCCAAGAGACCCAGTACTTC.

The rearrangement joins TRBV3-1 (or the pseudogene TRBV3-2) to TRBJ1-1; 8 bases line up with TRBD1. V gave up 2 bases and J gave up 5 bases; unmatched junction bases: 16. Germline loops: CDR1 LGHDT, CDR2 YNNKEL (reference sequence). This CDR3 is 18 amino acids long. The CDR3 reads CASSQRTGRMPTRTEAFF. DNA for the CDR3: TGTGCCAGCAGCCAAAGGACAGGGCGGATGCCAACACGGACTGAAGCTTTCTTT.

This rearrangement joins TRBV2 to TRBJ1-1; weak D call: TRBD1 (5 bases). The V end lost 5 bases, the J end lost 0 bases, and 13 bases lay between the germline ends. Germline loops: CDR1 SNHLY, CDR2 FYNNEI. The CDR3 is made up of 15 amino acids. The CDR3 here is CASSPWGTMNTEAFF. DNA of the CDR3: TGTGCCAGCAGTCCCTGGGGCACTATGAACACTGAAGCTTTCTTT. The entire variable domain, with the rest obtained from reference TRBV2 and TRBJ1-1, is as follows: EPEVTQTPSHQVTQMGQEVILRCVPISNHLYFYWYRQILGQKVEFLVSFYNNEISEKSEIFDDQFSVERPDGSNFTLKIRSTKLEDSAMYFCASSPWGTMNTEAFFGQGTRLTVV.

The rearrangement uses TRBV15 and TRBJ1-5; possible D gene TRBD1, 6 bases. Trimming shortened V by 6 bases and J by 3 bases, and 12 bases separated the two germline ends. The CDR3 is 14 amino acids. Germline lookup yields CDR1 LNHNV and CDR2 YYDKDF (reference sequence). The DNA for the CDR3 is TGTGCCACCAGAAAGAACAGGGACAATCAGCCCCAGCATTTT. Translating gives CATRKNRDNQPQHF.

The chain carries TRBV9 and TRBJ2-1; 9 bases are a match to TRBD1. After removal of 4 bases from V and 5 bases from J, the junction contained 4 bases not matched to a gene. CDR1 and CDR2 (germline): SGDLS, YYNGEE. There are 14 residues in the CDR3. CDR3 DNA: TGTGCCAGCAGCCGGACAGGGGACAACAATGAGCAGTTCTTC. Its translation: CASSRTGDNNEQFF.

This sequence joins TRBV19 and TRBJ1-2; 12 positions match TRBD1. This CDR3 is 17 amino acids long. Per germline, CDR1 LNHDA and CDR2 SQIVND (reference sequence). V lost 3 bases and J lost 4; bases outside the gene matches: 9. CDR3 sequence (DNA): TGTGCCAGTAGTATTCAGGGACAGGGGGCGCGAAGCTATGGCTACACCTTC. Translation: CASSIQGQGARSYGYTF.

The genes are TRBV2 and TRBJ1-3, with D hard to call. Germline values: CDR1 SNHLY, CDR2 FYNNEI. The CDR3 covers 15 residues. V lost 1 base, J lost 0 bases, and 7 bases lay in between. Written as DNA, the CDR3 is TGTGCCAGCAGTGAAGGGCAACGCTCTGGAAACACCATATATTTT. This codes for CASSEGQRSGNTIYF.

CDR3 bases: TGTGCCAGCAGTTCCGGACTTTCGGGTACGCAGTATTTT. This codes for CASSSGLSGTQYF. This rearrangement joins TRBV28 to TRBJ2-3; TRBD2 is a possible D gene (5 bases). This CDR3 is 13 amino acids long. The germline V gene encodes CDR1 MDHEN and CDR2 SYDVKM. The ends were cut back, 4 bases at V and 8 bases at J, with 13 bases in the middle.